This T cell receptor (beta chain) was captured in a study of shared clonotypes between healthy human individuals (dated by TCRdb to 2020 to 2022). Background for the entire study: The cohort comprised a couple of women and a few men aged 18 to 49 years. For each donor, three plates each were used for CD4 naive and CD4 memory, two plates were used for CD8 naive, and one plate was used for CD8 memory. Blood TCR repertoires of five healthy adults were deeply sequenced to estimate repertoire size and the extent of clonotype sharing between individuals. To increase sequencing depth and limit assay-specific biases, different laboratories used diverse techniques to prepare libraries and sequence TCR repertoires. Each donor's leukapheresis produced roughly between roughly 0.85 and 9.5 billion PBMCs. The full study reports these points: Compared with non-shared clonotypes, clonotypes shared by all four sorted-subset donors had higher generation probabilities. Larger estimated clonotype richness was generally found for naive subsets than for memory subsets. Incomplete sequencing was indicated by rarefaction of sorted-subset datasets, despite the large sequencing depth. Only blood was sampled, and tissue TCR repertoires likely differ from those in blood. Because the study included only a small number of donors, the genetic and exposure-history diversity represented was limited. Across four donors, approximately 5% of naive CD4, roughly 3.3% of naive CD8, about 2% of memory CD4, and about 0.4% of memory CD8 clonotypes were shared. Pairwise subsampling indicated that sequencing depth was expected to affect the degree of clonotype sharing among donors.

Details on this clone: The antigen it recognizes is unknown. No much larger clonotype is one base removed from it; base qualities were not supplied.

From its cysteine to its phenylalanine, the CDR3 spans 15 amino acids. The read is trimmed to its CDR3 DNA, 45 bases read in frame from base 1. The germline V gene yields SGDLS for CDR1 and YYNGEE for CDR2. Trimming removed 3 bases from V and 2 bases from J; the gene matches leave 5 bases unexplained. TCR CDR3 regions were amplified from genomic DNA by multiplex PCR using the deep immunoSEQ assay. For each cell subset, the extracted genomic DNA was distributed evenly across all wells of several immunoSEQ 96-well plates, and each plate served as one replicate. Each replicate PCR for sorted subsets received around 210 ng genomic DNA, equal to about 30,000 T cell genomes. The purified libraries were quantified using a Qubit 3.0 fluorometer, sized with a Bioanalyzer 2100, and then quantified again using the KAPA Library Quantification kit. Every immunoSEQ 96-well plate was sequenced on a dedicated single-read 150-cycle Illumina NextSeq 550 flow cell. From the authors' description of their analysis: Because the immunoSEQ output included only junctional sequences and no quality scores, the filtering could not be the same as the filtering used for full-length reads. To assign V/J genes and CDR3, sequences were annotated against IMGT germline references using PyIR, a Python wrapper for IgBLAST v1.9. Reads were removed for weak V/J assignments (E-value above 1e-6), missing CDR3, stop codons, out-of-frame junctions, or ambiguous translated residues. V3J clonotypes were defined as sequences sharing an identical inferred V gene, J gene, and CDR3 amino acid sequence. To compute the percentage overlap between repertoires, the number of shared unique clonotypes was divided by the size of the smaller repertoire. RTK rarefaction, the Chao1 estimator, and Recon v2.1 estimates of unobserved clonotypes were used to assess repertoire richness. For all TCRbeta clonotypes obtained by the gDNA method from a handful of donors, generation probabilities were computed with OLGA. What TCRdb holds here is the immuneACCESS table cut down to in-frame rearrangements. Part of the clones is not present; checked against another copy, under half of the missing clones reflect an unresolved V gene, and the others are unexplained. The DNA was the basis for D and trimming; V, J and clone size are from that table. Within this sample are about 2.1 million clones, with around 93% of them counted one time only. The top ten constitute approximately 1.6% of the sample.

For the CD8 naive samples, CD45RO-negative cells were positively selected for CCR7, yielding a CD45RA+CCR7+ population from which TemRA cells were excluded. Healthy HIV-negative adults with no recently reported acute infections or vaccinations were included as donors. Only Caucasian adults living in Nashville, Tennessee, USA were represented among the donors. Blood was obtained by leukapheresis, after which PBMCs were separated by Ficoll-Histopaque density gradient centrifugation and cryopreserved in liquid nitrogen vapor phase. Purity and quantity of every magnetically sorted T cell population were checked by analytical flow cytometry. From each sorted fraction, genomic DNA was isolated and quantified by UV absorbance on a Nanodrop 2000c.

Here the chain combines TRBV9 and TRBJ2-3, with TRBD1 identical over 8 junction bases. Sequencing was performed on naive CD8+ T cells from PBMCs. The label giving this sample's cell subset or site can be read as: CD45RA+CCR7+. The TCR sequence derives from a man aged 18 to 35 in good health. Some clones in this sample may be carry-over from other donors' samples. The CDR3 loop reads CASSERTGHTDTQYF. DNA sequence: TGTGCCAGCAGCGAGCGGACAGGGCACACAGATACGCAGTATTTT.